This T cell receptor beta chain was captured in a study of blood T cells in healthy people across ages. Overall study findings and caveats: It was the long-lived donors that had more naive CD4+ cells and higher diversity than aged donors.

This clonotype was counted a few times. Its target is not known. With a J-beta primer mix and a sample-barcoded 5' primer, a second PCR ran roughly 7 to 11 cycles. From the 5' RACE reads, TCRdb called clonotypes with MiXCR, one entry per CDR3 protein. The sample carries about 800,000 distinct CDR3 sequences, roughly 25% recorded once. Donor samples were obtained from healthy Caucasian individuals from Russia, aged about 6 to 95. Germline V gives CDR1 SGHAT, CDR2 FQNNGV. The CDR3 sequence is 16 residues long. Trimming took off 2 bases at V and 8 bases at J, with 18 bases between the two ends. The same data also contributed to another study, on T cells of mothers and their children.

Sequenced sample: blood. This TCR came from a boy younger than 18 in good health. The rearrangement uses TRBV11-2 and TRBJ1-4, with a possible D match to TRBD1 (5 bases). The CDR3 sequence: CASSLMRAGPGEKLFF. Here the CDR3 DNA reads TGTGCCAGCAGCTTAATGCGGGCAGGGCCGGGAGAAAAACTGTTTTTT.